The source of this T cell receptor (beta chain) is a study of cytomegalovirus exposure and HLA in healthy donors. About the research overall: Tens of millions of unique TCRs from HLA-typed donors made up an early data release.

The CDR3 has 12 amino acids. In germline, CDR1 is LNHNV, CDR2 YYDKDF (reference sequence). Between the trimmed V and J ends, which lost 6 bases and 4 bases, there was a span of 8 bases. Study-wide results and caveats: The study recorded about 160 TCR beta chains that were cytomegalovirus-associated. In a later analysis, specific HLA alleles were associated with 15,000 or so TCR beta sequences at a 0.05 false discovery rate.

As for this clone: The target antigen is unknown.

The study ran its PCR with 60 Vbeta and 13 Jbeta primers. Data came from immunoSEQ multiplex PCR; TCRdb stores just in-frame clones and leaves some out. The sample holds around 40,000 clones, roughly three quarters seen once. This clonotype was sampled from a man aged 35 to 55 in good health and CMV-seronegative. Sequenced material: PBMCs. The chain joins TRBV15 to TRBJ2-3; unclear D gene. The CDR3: CATRSPADTQYF. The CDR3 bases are TGTGCCACCAGGTCCCCCGCAGATACGCAGTATTTT.